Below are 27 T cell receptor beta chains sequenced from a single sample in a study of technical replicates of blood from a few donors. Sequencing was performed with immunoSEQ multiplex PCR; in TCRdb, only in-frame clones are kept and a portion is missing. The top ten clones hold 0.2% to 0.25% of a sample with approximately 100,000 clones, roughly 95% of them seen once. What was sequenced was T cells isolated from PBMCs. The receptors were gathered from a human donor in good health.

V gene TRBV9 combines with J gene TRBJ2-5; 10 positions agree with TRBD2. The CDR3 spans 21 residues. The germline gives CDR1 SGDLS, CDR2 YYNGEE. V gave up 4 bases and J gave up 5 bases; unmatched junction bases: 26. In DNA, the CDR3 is TGTGCCAGCAGCCCAGGGGGTTTCGGGCGAGCGGGGGGGCTAGGTGGGGAGACCCAGTACTTC. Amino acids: CASSPGGFGRAGGLGGETQYF.

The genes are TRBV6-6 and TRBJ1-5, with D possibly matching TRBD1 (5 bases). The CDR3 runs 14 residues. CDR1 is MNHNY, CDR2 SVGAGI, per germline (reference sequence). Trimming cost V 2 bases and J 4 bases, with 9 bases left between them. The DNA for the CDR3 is TGTGCCAGCAGTTACGGGGCGGGAAATCAGCCCCAGCATTTT. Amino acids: CASSYGAGNQPQHF.

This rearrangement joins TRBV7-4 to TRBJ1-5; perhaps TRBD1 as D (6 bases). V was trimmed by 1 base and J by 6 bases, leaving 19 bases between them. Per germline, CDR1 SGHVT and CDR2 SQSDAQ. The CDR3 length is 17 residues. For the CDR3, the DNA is TGTGCCAGCAGCTTAGGAGAGGGGGGAGGGATCGGTCAGCCCCAGCATTTT. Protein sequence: CASSLGEGGGIGQPQHF.

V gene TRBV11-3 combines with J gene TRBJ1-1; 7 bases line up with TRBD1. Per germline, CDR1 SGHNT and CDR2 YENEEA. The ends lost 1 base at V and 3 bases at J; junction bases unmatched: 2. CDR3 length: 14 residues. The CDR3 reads CASSLGGQYTEAFF. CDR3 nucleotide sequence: TGTGCCAGCAGCTTAGGGGGACAGTACACTGAAGCTTTCTTT.

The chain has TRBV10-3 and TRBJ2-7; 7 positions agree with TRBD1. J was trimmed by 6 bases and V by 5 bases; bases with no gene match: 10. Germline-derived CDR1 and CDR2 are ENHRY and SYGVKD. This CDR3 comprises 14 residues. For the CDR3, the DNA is TGTGCCATCAGTCGCGATCTACAGGGGAGCGAGCAGTACTTC. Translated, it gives CAISRDLQGSEQYF.

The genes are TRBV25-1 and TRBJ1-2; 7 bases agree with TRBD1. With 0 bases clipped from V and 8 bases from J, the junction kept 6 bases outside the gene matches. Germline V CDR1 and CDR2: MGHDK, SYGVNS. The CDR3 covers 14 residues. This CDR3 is CASSEYRGSGGYTF. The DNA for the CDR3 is TGTGCCAGCAGTGAATACAGGGGGAGCGGAGGCTACACCTTC.

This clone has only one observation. CDR3 loop: CASSPIASSGANVLTF. The CDR3 DNA reads TGTGCCAGCAGTCCTATAGCCTCCTCTGGGGCCAACGTCCTGACTTTC. The chain employs TRBV27 and TRBJ2-6; no definite D call. The CDR3 loop spans 16 amino acids. Between the trimmed V and J ends, which lost 5 bases and 0 bases, there was a span of 11 bases. Germline assignment: CDR1 MNHEY and CDR2 SMNVEV (reference sequence).

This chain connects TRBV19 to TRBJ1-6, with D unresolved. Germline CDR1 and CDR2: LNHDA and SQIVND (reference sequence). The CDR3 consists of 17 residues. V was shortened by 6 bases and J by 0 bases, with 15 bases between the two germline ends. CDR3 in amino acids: CASRSYALSSYNSPLHF. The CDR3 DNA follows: TGTGCCAGTAGAAGTTATGCCTTGAGCTCCTATAATTCACCCCTCCACTTT.

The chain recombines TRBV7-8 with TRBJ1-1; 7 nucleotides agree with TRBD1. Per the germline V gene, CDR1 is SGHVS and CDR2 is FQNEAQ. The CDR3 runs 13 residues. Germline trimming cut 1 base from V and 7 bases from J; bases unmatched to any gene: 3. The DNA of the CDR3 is TGTGCCAGCAGCTTAGTCCGGGACAGTGAAGCTTTCTTT. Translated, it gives CASSLVRDSEAFF.

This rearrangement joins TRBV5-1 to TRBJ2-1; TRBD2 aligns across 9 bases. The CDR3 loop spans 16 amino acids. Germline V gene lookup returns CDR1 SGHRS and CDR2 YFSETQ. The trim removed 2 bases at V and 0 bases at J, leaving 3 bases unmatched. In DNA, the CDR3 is TGCGCCAGCAGCTTAAAAGCGGGGGGCTCCTACAATGAGCAGTTCTTC. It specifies CASSLKAGGSYNEQFF.

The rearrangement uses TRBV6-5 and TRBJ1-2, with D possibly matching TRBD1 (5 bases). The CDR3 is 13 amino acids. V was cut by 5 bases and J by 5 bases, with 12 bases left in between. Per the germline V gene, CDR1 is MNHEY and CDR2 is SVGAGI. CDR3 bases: TGTGCCAGCAGTCTAGACAGTTCGTATGGCTACACCTTC. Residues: CASSLDSSYGYTF.

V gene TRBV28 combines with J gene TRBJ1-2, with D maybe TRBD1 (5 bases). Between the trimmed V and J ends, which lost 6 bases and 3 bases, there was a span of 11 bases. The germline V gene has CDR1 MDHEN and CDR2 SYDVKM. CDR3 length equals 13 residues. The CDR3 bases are TGTGCCAGCAGAGCAGGGTTCCACTATGGCTACACCTTC. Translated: CASRAGFHYGYTF.

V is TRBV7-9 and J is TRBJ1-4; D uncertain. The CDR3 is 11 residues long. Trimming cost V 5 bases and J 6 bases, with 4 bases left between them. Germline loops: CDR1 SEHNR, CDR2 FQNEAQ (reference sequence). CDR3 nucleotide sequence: TGTGCCAGCAGCAGAGATGAAAAACTGTTTTTT. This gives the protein CASSRDEKLFF.

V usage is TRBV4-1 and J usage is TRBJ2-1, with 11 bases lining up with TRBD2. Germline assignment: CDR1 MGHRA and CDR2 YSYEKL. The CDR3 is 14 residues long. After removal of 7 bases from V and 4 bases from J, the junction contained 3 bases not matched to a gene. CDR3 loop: CASTGTSGYNEQFF. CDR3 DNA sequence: TGCGCCAGCACCGGGACTAGCGGTTACAATGAGCAGTTCTTC.

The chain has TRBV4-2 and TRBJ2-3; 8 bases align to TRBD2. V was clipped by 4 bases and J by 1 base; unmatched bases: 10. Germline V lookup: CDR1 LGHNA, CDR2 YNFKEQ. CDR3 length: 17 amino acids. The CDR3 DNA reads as TGTGCCAGCAGCCGCCCCCCGGGGGGGGCGGGCACAGATACGCAGTATTTT. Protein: CASSRPPGGAGTDTQYF.

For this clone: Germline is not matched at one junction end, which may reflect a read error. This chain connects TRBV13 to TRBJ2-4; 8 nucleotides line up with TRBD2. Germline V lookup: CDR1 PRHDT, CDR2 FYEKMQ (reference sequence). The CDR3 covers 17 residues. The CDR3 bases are TGTGCCAGCAGCTCATCCGGACTAGCTGGAGCCAAAAGCATTCAGTACTTC. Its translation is CASSSSGLAGAKSIQYF.

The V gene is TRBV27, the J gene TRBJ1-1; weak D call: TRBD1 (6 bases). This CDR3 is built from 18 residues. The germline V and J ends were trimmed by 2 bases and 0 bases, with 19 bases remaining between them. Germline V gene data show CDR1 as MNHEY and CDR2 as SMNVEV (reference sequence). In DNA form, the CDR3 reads TGTGCCAGCAGTTTAACTCCCTTGACAGGTCGGCTGAACACTGAAGCTTTCTTT. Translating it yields CASSLTPLTGRLNTEAFF.

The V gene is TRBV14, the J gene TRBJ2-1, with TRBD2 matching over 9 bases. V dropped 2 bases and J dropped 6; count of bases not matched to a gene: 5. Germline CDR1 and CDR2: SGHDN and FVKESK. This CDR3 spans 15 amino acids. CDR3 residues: CASSQRAGGLNEQFF. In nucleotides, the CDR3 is TGTGCCAGCAGCCAAAGGGCGGGGGGGCTCAATGAGCAGTTCTTC.

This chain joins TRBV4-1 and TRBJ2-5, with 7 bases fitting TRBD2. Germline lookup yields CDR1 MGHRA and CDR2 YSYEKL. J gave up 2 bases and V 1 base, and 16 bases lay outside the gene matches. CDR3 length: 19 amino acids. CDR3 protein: CASSQGIGKAGREQETQYF. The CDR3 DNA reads TGCGCCAGCAGCCAAGGAATCGGGAAAGCGGGACGGGAACAAGAGACCCAGTACTTC.

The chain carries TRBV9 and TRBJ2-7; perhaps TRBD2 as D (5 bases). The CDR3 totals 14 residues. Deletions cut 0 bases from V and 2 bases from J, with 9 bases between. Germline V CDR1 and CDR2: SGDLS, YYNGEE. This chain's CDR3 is CASSVGFGTYEQYF. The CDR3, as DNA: TGTGCCAGCAGCGTAGGTTTCGGGACCTACGAGCAGTACTTC.

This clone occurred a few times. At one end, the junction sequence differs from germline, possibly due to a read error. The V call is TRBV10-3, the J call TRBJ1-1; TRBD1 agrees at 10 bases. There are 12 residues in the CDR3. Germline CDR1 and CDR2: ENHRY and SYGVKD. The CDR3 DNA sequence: TGTGCCATCAGGAGAACGGGACAGGGGCTAGTCTTT. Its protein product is CAIRRTGQGLVF.

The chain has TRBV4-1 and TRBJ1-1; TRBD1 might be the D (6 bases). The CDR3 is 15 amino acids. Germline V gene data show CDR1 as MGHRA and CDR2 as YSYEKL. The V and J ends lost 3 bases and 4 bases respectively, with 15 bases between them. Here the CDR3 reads CASSHTGLGATEAFF. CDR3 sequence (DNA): TGCGCCAGCAGCCACACAGGGTTAGGGGCCACTGAAGCTTTCTTT.

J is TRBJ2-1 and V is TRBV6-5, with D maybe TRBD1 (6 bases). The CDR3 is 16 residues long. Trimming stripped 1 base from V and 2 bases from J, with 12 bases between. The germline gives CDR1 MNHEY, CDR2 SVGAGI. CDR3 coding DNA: TGTGCCAGCAGTTACTACGGGACACCCCCCTACAATGAGCAGTTCTTC. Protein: CASSYYGTPPYNEQFF.

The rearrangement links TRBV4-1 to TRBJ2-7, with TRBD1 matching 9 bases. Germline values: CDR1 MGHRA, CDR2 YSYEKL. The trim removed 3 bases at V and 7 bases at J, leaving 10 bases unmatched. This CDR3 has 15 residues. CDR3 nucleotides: TGCGCCAGCAGCCATCCAGTACAGGGGGCGTATGAGCAGTACTTC. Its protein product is CASSHPVQGAYEQYF.

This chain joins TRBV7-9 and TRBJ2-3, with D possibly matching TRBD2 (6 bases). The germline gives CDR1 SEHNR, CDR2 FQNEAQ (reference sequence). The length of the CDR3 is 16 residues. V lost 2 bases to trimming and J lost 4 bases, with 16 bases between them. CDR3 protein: CASSLIAGRSADTQYF. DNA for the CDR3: TGTGCCAGCAGCTTAATCGCCGGGAGATCCGCAGATACGCAGTATTTT.

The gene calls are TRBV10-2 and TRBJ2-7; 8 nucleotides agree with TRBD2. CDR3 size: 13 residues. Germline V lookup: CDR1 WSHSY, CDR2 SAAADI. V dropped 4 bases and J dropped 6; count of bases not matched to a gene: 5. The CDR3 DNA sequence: TGCGCCAGCAGTGTTGCGGGAGGTCCCGAGCAGTACTTC. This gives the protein CASSVAGGPEQYF.

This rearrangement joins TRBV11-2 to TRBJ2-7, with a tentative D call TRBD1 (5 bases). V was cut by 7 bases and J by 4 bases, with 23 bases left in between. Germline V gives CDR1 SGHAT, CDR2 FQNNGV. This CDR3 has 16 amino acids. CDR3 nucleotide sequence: TGTGCCAGCACCCCCGTCTGGGGCCTTTCCGCTTACGAGCAGTACTTC. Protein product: CASTPVWGLSAYEQYF.